The 32 T cell receptor beta chains listed next were all sequenced from one sample in a study of OX40 agonist ivuxolimab in advanced cancers. The assay was immunoSEQ multiplex PCR, and TCRdb's table has in-frame clones only and misses some. The table lists 55,000 to 70,000 clones, roughly 84% of them singletons. The sample in question was CD4+ or CD8+ T cells sorted from blood, obtained in a trial of the OX40 agonist ivuxolimab. These receptors were collected from an adult with an advanced solid tumor such as melanoma, head and neck, liver or kidney cancer.

V and J are TRBV2 and TRBJ2-5; 7 bases fit TRBD1. V dropped 7 bases and J dropped 5; count of bases not matched to a gene: 7. The germline V gene encodes CDR1 SNHLY and CDR2 FYNNEI. The CDR3 has 13 residues. The CDR3 is CASTNEGAETQYF. CDR3 DNA sequence: TGTGCCAGCACCAACGAGGGGGCTGAGACCCAGTACTTC.

J is TRBJ1-1 and V is TRBV10-3, with 12 positions matching TRBD1. J was trimmed by 5 bases and V by 6 bases; bases with no gene match: 7. CDR1 is ENHRY and CDR2 is SYGVKD in the germline V gene. This CDR3 spans 15 amino acids. CDR3 loop: CAISPGQGAGTEAFF. CDR3 bases: TGTGCCATCAGCCCGGGACAGGGGGCTGGAACTGAAGCTTTCTTT.

The gene calls are TRBV10-3 and TRBJ1-3; D is unresolved. Deletions cut 0 bases from V and 3 bases from J, with 9 bases between. Germline V gene data show CDR1 as ENHRY and CDR2 as SYGVKD. CDR3 length: 15 amino acids. The CDR3 sequence: CAISESPGGGNTIYF. In nucleotides, the CDR3 is TGTGCCATCAGTGAGTCGCCCGGTGGTGGAAACACCATATATTTT.

The V and J genes are TRBV28 and TRBJ2-5; 9 bases fit TRBD1. CDR3 size: 15 residues. V trimming: 4 bases; J trimming: 2 bases; junction bases outside the gene matches: 5. The V gene's germline CDR1 is MDHEN and CDR2 SYDVKM. The CDR3 nucleotides are TGTGCCAGCAGTTACCAGACAGGGGGTCAAGAGACCCAGTACTTC. Its translation is CASSYQTGGQETQYF.

J is TRBJ2-3 and V is TRBV7-9, with D uncertain. The CDR3 is 12 amino acids. CDR1 is SEHNR and CDR2 is FQNEAQ in the germline V gene (reference sequence). With 1 base removed from V and 6 bases from J, the gap between germline ends came to 5 bases. CDR3 region: CASSLVGDTQYF. The DNA of the CDR3 is TGTGCCAGCAGCTTAGTCGGGGATACGCAGTATTTT.

The chain links TRBV14 to TRBJ1-2; TRBD1 is a possible D gene (6 bases). Germline CDR1 SGHDN, CDR2 FVKESK. The CDR3 spans 15 residues. Trimming took off 0 bases at V and 4 bases at J, with 12 bases between the two ends. This chain's CDR3 is CASSQELDSLYGYTF. CDR3 nucleotide sequence: TGTGCCAGCAGCCAAGAGTTGGACAGCCTCTATGGCTACACCTTC.

This rearrangement joins TRBV5-4 to TRBJ2-7; 14 nucleotides line up with TRBD2. The CDR3 is made up of 16 amino acids. The junction had 4 bases not matched to a gene; V was cut back by 0 bases and J by 5 bases. The V gene's germline CDR1 is SGHNT and CDR2 YYREEE (reference sequence). CDR3 nucleotide sequence: TGTGCCAGCAGCTTGGGACTAGCGGGGGGGGACGACGAGCAGTACTTC. Translating it yields CASSLGLAGGDDEQYF.

This rearrangement joins TRBV5-6 to TRBJ1-2, with no clear D. The length of the CDR3 is 12 residues. Trimming removed 2 bases at V and 7 bases at J, with 9 bases between. Germline CDR1 is SGHDT and CDR2 is YYEEEE. The CDR3 region is CASSFESGGYTF. DNA of the CDR3: TGTGCCAGCAGCTTCGAATCCGGTGGCTACACCTTC. Full variable domain (rest looked up from reference TRBV5-6 and TRBJ1-2): DAGVTQSPTHLIKTRGQQVTLRCSPKSGHDTVSWYQQALGQGPQFIFQYYEEEERQRGNFPDRFSGHQFPNYSSELNVNALLLGDSALYLCASSFESGGYTFGSGTRLTVV.

The chain has TRBV27 and TRBJ2-6, with D possibly matching TRBD1 (6 bases). The V end was cut by 0 bases, the J end by 0 bases, with 12 bases between. The CDR3 is 18 residues long. Germline CDR1 MNHEY, CDR2 SMNVEV (reference sequence). Here the CDR3 DNA reads TGTGCCAGCAGTTTATCTGGCCAGGGGCGCTCTGGGGCCAACGTCCTGACTTTC. Residues: CASSLSGQGRSGANVLTF.

This clone showed up just once. The chain recombines TRBV11-2 with TRBJ1-2, with 7 bases identical to TRBD1. CDR3 length equals 15 residues. With 4 bases clipped from V and 3 bases from J, the junction kept 8 bases outside the gene matches. Germline values: CDR1 SGHAT, CDR2 FQNNGV. The CDR3: CASSSNPGTDYGYTF. In DNA form, the CDR3 reads TGTGCCAGCAGCTCAAATCCCGGGACAGACTATGGCTACACCTTC.

This chain uses TRBV9 with TRBJ2-7, with 10 bases matching TRBD1. J gave up 4 bases and V 2 bases, and 6 bases lay outside the gene matches. This CDR3 comprises 15 residues. Germline-derived CDR1 and CDR2 are SGDLS and YYNGEE. CDR3 nucleotides: TGTGCCAGCAGCGTCAATCCGGGACAGGGGTACGAGCAGTACTTC. It codes for CASSVNPGQGYEQYF.

The J gene is TRBJ2-1, the V gene TRBV7-9, with 11 bases that match TRBD1. CDR1 and CDR2 (germline): SEHNR, FQNEAQ (reference sequence). Trimming cost V 5 bases and J 8 bases; bases outside gene matches: 14. CDR3 length equals 17 residues. The CDR3 is CASSQGTGGSYGDEQFF. CDR3 DNA sequence: TGTGCCAGCAGCCAAGGGACAGGGGGAAGTTACGGTGATGAGCAGTTCTTC.

The gene calls are TRBV11-2 and TRBJ1-4; weak D call: TRBD1 (6 bases). Per germline, CDR1 SGHAT and CDR2 FQNNGV. The CDR3 has 14 residues. V gave up 1 base and J gave up 7 bases, with 10 bases separating them. The CDR3 region is CASSLGGGGEKLFF. The CDR3 DNA reads as TGTGCCAGCAGCTTAGGCGGGGGCGGTGAAAAACTGTTTTTT.

The chain recombines TRBV11-2 with TRBJ2-5; the D is unclear. Per germline, CDR1 SGHAT and CDR2 FQNNGV. V was clipped by 3 bases and J by 0 bases, with 5 bases between them. The CDR3 is 13 residues long. CDR3 amino acids: CASSFWNQETQYF. In nucleotides, the CDR3 is TGTGCCAGCAGCTTTTGGAACCAAGAGACCCAGTACTTC.

DNA of the CDR3: TGCGCCAGCAGCCAAGATTCGGGGCAGGGGGCCTACAATGAGCAGTTCTTC. Translation: CASSQDSGQGAYNEQFF. This rearrangement joins TRBV4-1 to TRBJ2-1; TRBD1 aligns across 7 bases. Germline values: CDR1 MGHRA, CDR2 YSYEKL. V gave up 0 bases and J gave up 2 bases; unmatched junction bases: 7. The CDR3 is 17 amino acids.

The rearrangement uses TRBV11-3 and TRBJ1-1, with TRBD1 identical over 8 bases. The ends lost 2 bases at V and 2 bases at J; junction bases unmatched: 4. CDR1 and CDR2 (germline): SGHNT, YENEEA. The CDR3 is 15 residues long. CDR3 sequence: CASSLRQGPNTEAFF. CDR3 nucleotides: TGTGCCAGCAGCTTAAGACAGGGGCCCAACACTGAAGCTTTCTTT. The whole variable domain, remainder taken from reference TRBV11-3 and TRBJ1-1, is EAGVVQSPRYKIIEKKQPVAFWCNPISGHNTLYWYLQNLGQGPELLIRYENEEAVDDSQLPKDRFSAERLKGVDSTLKIQPAELGDSAVYLCASSLRQGPNTEAFFGQGTRLTVV.

The V call is TRBV2, the J call TRBJ2-3, with 9 bases fitting TRBD1. This CDR3 has 14 amino acids. J was trimmed by 4 bases and V by 5 bases; bases with no gene match: 4. Per germline, CDR1 SNHLY and CDR2 FYNNEI. CDR3 nucleotide sequence: TGTGCCAGCAGTCGGGACAGGGACCCAGATACGCAGTATTTT. As protein: CASSRDRDPDTQYF.

This rearrangement joins TRBV4-1 to TRBJ2-2; the D gene could be TRBD1 or TRBD2 (5 bases each). Trimming left V 2 bases short and J 6 bases short, with 10 bases between. The CDR3 totals 14 residues. CDR1 is MGHRA, CDR2 YSYEKL, per germline. CDR3 region: CASSQPRGAGELFF. CDR3 bases: TGCGCCAGCAGCCAACCACGAGGGGCCGGGGAGCTGTTTTTT.

The V and J genes are TRBV5-1 and TRBJ2-3, with 7 bases aligning to TRBD1. V gave up 7 bases and J gave up 2 bases; unmatched junction bases: 7. The CDR3 contains 14 residues. Germline-derived CDR1 and CDR2 are SGHRS and YFSETQ. The CDR3 sequence is CASSRDSLTDTQYF. CDR3 nucleotide sequence: TGCGCCAGCTCCCGGGACAGTCTCACAGATACGCAGTATTTT.

The chain has TRBV6-6 and TRBJ1-1, with D perhaps matching TRBD1 (6 bases). In germline, CDR1 is MNHNY, CDR2 SVGAGI (reference sequence). The CDR3 contains 13 residues. V dropped 8 bases and J dropped 5 bases, with 15 bases sitting between them. CDR3 residues: CASVPAGVTEAFF. Written as DNA, the CDR3 is TGTGCCAGCGTTCCCGCAGGGGTTACTGAAGCTTTCTTT.

The chain employs TRBV7-6 and TRBJ2-3, with TRBD1 matching over 9 bases. V shed 5 bases, J shed 3 bases, and the junction held 6 bases outside the gene matches. Germline V gene lookup returns CDR1 SGHVS and CDR2 FNYEAQ. The CDR3 has 15 residues. The DNA of the CDR3 is TGTGCCAGCAGCCACAGGGGGCAAATAACAGATACGCAGTATTTT. Residues: CASSHRGQITDTQYF.

This chain joins TRBV4-2 and TRBJ2-2, with 10 positions matching TRBD2. The CDR3 consists of 18 residues. Germline V gene lookup returns CDR1 LGHNA and CDR2 YNFKEQ. V lost 0 bases to trimming and J lost 2 bases; unmatched junction nucleotides: 6. CDR3 coding DNA: TGTGCCAGCAGCCAAGATCCTAGCGGGGGCTTTAACACCGGGGAGCTGTTTTTT. Protein: CASSQDPSGGFNTGELFF.

The chain combines TRBV7-2 with TRBJ2-1; no definite D call. The CDR3 extends over 14 amino acids. Germline assignment: CDR1 SGHTA and CDR2 FQGNSA. V was trimmed by 1 base and J by 4 bases, leaving 8 bases between them. CDR3: CASSLVPAYNEQFF. CDR3 sequence (DNA): TGTGCCAGCAGCTTAGTCCCTGCATACAATGAGCAGTTCTTC.

This sequence joins TRBV11-2 and TRBJ2-2; D might be TRBD2 (6 bases). Trimming took off 5 bases at V and 5 bases at J, with 9 bases between the two ends. The CDR3 length is 13 residues. Germline CDR1 reads SGHAT; CDR2 reads FQNNGV. In DNA form, the CDR3 reads TGTGCCAGCAGCCAAGGGAGGACCGGGGAGCTGTTTTTT. Encoded protein: CASSQGRTGELFF.

J is TRBJ2-2 and V is TRBV6-1; no definite D call. CDR3 length: 12 residues. Trimming stripped 4 bases from V and 6 bases from J, with 6 bases between. Germline V gives CDR1 MNHNS, CDR2 SASEGT. Here the CDR3 DNA reads TGTGCCAGCAGTGTATCCGCCGGGGAGCTGTTTTTT. Protein product: CASSVSAGELFF.

This chain uses TRBV5-1 with TRBJ2-5; 7 nucleotides line up with TRBD2. V gave up 4 bases and J gave up 0 bases; unmatched junction bases: 6. CDR3 length: 15 residues. Per the germline V gene, CDR1 is SGHRS and CDR2 is YFSETQ. In nucleotides, the CDR3 is TGCGCCAGCAGCCCGACTAGCAGCAACCAAGAGACCCAGTACTTC. Translation gives CASSPTSSNQETQYF.

The chain is built from TRBV4-1 and TRBJ2-1; D is possibly TRBD2 (6 bases). Germline CDR1 is MGHRA and CDR2 is YSYEKL. With 0 bases removed from V and 9 bases from J, the gap between germline ends came to 15 bases. The CDR3 has 15 residues. The CDR3 DNA is TGCGCCAGCAGCCAAGAATGGGGGGTAGCCGGTGAGCAGTTCTTC. Translation: CASSQEWGVAGEQFF.

The chain has TRBV7-6 and TRBJ2-5; D is possibly TRBD2 (7 bases). The germline V and J ends were trimmed by 6 bases and 1 base, with 18 bases remaining between them. The CDR3 has 16 amino acids. Germline values: CDR1 SGHVS, CDR2 FNYEAQ. The CDR3 sequence is CASSYLRGGGQETQYF. CDR3 DNA sequence: TGTGCCAGCAGTTATTTGCGGGGAGGGGGCCAAGAGACCCAGTACTTC.

The rearrangement joins TRBV28 to TRBJ2-5; 12 nucleotides agree with TRBD2. Germline loops: CDR1 MDHEN, CDR2 SYDVKM. CDR3 size: 16 residues. V was clipped by 7 bases and J by 5 bases; unmatched bases: 11. As DNA, the CDR3 is TGTGCCAGCAAATCGGCTAGCGGGGGGGCTCAGGAGACCCAGTACTTC. Translation: CASKSASGGAQETQYF.

V usage is TRBV21-1 and J usage is TRBJ2-5; TRBD2 reflects the table's D call only, with no check against the DNA. TRBV21-1 is listed as a pseudogene. The CDR3 loop spans 16 amino acids. CDR3 protein: CASSKVELAGRETQYF. The CDR3 region has the DNA TGTGCCAGCAGCAAAGTCGAACTAGCGGGCCGGGAGACCCAGTACTTC.

The genes are TRBV19 and TRBJ2-1; D is possibly TRBD2 (6 bases). Trimming pared 3 bases from V and 4 bases from J, leaving 10 bases between. The CDR3 contains 14 residues. Germline V lookup: CDR1 LNHDA, CDR2 SQIVND (reference sequence). As DNA, the CDR3 is TGTGCCAGTAGTATGGGACTTAAATACAATGAGCAGTTCTTC. Protein: CASSMGLKYNEQFF.

The chain employs TRBV14 and TRBJ2-1; the D gene is possibly TRBD1 (6 bases). With 4 bases removed from V and 10 bases from J, the gap between germline ends came to 11 bases. There are 12 residues in the CDR3. CDR1 SGHDN and CDR2 FVKESK come from the germline V gene. The CDR3 here is CASSPSGQEQFF. The CDR3 DNA follows: TGTGCCAGCAGCCCCTCCGGACAGGAGCAGTTCTTC.